The clone carrying this TCR beta chain was seen a handful of times. What it recognizes is unknown. Antigen-specific CD4+ T cells were first expanded with viral peptide pools by the ViraFEST assay and only then sequenced. Culture lasted about ten days before CD4+ T cell isolation. Two-dose vaccination with either BNT162b2 or mRNA-1273 was given to the participants. Per the germline V gene, CDR1 is SGHAT and CDR2 is FQNNGV. V was shortened by 0 bases and J by 4 bases, with 10 bases between the two germline ends. The CDR3 totals 15 residues. These data are taken from a study of vaccination effects on CD4 cells after COVID-19. Sequenced by immunoSEQ multiplex PCR; TCRdb stores in-frame clones only, minus some. The sample yields 25,000 or so clones, around 70% seen once.

The starting material was CD4+ T cells from PBMCs cultured with SARS-CoV-2 spike peptides, obtained after COVID-19 vaccination. The chain employs TRBV11-2 and TRBJ2-1; tentatively, D is TRBD2 (5 bases). The TCR originated in a human donor who received a COVID-19 vaccine. CDR3 nucleotides: TGTGCCAGCAGCTTAGACTGGGAGCGTTACAATGAGCAGTTCTTC. It yields the protein CASSLDWERYNEQFF.